The clone carrying this T cell receptor beta chain came up a few times. Its antigen is as yet unknown. These data originate in a study of T cells in Graves' hyperthyroidism and ophthalmopathy. Regarding the study as a whole: Ophthalmopathy was model-predicted a median 6.5 months pre-onset. Patients with ophthalmopathy were separated from those with stable hyperthyroidism by a 13 V-J model.

The CDR3 runs to 16 residues. CDR1 and CDR2 (germline): SEHNR, FQNEAQ (reference sequence). Trimming shortened V by 2 bases and J by 0 bases, and 14 bases separated the two germline ends. Among the patients, aged 18 to 65, hyperthyroidism was newly diagnosed and had lasted under 2 months. Uncontrolled infections, other autoimmune diseases, pregnancy or lactation led to exclusion of patients. Regions amplified from RNA transcripts were the TCR beta CDR3 regions. The TCR CDR3 was amplified in a first-round RT-PCR using the HTBI primer set. TCRdb reprocessed the multiplex PCR reads via MiXCR and lists one record per CDR3 protein. The sample lists roughly 750,000 distinct CDR3 sequences; about a sixth were seen once.

The sequence came from a young man with Graves' hyperthyroidism. Material: blood. The chain recombines TRBV7-9 with TRBJ2-7, with D tentatively TRBD1 (5 bases). The CDR3 here is CASSLYPQGSSYEQYF. CDR3 sequence (DNA): TGTGCCAGCAGCTTATACCCTCAGGGTAGCTCCTACGAGCAGTACTTC.